Listed here are 32 T cell receptor beta chains from one sample, sequenced in a study of naive and memory T cell subsets. Reverse transcription of blood and skin TCR RNA was primed at alpha and beta constant regions. A single record per CDR3 protein comes from TCRdb applying MiXCR to the 5' RACE reads. The sample gives 20,000 to 25,000 distinct CDR3 sequences, around 4% of which show up once; 7.8% is in the top ten. Whole-blood samples were over 2 ml of peripheral blood from healthy adult volunteers. All receptors derive from a male donor in good health.

This clonotype was observed many times. The chain links TRBV28 to TRBJ1-2; D gene unclear. The CDR3 is 16 residues long. From germline, CDR1 is MDHEN and CDR2 SYDVKM. The V end was cut by 8 bases, the J end by 3 bases, with 22 bases between. For the CDR3, the DNA is TGTGCCAGCCGGGCGATGGGCCACCTATTGGACTATGGCTACACCTTC. It is translated as CASRAMGHLLDYGYTF.

The sample holds a few counts of this clonotype. The genes are TRBV12-3 or TRBV12-4 and TRBJ1-5, with TRBD1 as a possible D gene (6 bases). This CDR3 comprises 15 residues. The germline V and J ends were trimmed by 4 bases and 5 bases, with 15 bases remaining between them. CDR3: CASSSADRMDQPQHF. DNA of the CDR3: TGTGCCAGCAGTTCCGCAGACAGGATGGATCAGCCCCAGCATTTT.

This clonotype was recorded at least ten times. This chain connects TRBV4-1 to TRBJ2-1; D perhaps matches TRBD2 (6 bases). V dropped 0 bases and J dropped 6 bases, with 15 bases sitting between them. From germline, CDR1 is MGHRA and CDR2 YSYEKL. The length of the CDR3 is 16 residues. The CDR3 loop reads CASSQEEGFLGNEQFF. For the CDR3, the DNA is TGCGCCAGCAGCCAAGAGGAGGGGTTTTTGGGCAATGAGCAGTTCTTC.

In its sample, this clonotype was seen a few times. The V call is TRBV18, the J call TRBJ2-7, with no clear D. Germline V CDR1 and CDR2: KGHSH, LQKENI. This CDR3 comprises 14 residues. Trimming pared 1 base from V and 5 bases from J, leaving 12 bases between. The CDR3 region has the DNA TGTGCCAGCTCACCACAGGGTAGTCGGAACGAGCAGTACTTC. Protein: CASSPQGSRNEQYF.

This clonotype has ten or more counts. The rearrangement uses TRBV6-2 or TRBV6-3 and TRBJ2-3; TRBD2 matches at 10 bases. The CDR3 totals 14 residues. The germline V gene has CDR1 MNHEY and CDR2 SVGEGT. J lost 2 bases, V lost 5 bases, and 1 base had no gene match. CDR3: CASSSGRATDTQYF. DNA of the CDR3: TGTGCCAGCAGTAGCGGGAGGGCCACAGATACGCAGTATTTT.

This clonotype was seen repeatedly, ten times or more. The chain carries TRBV29-1 and TRBJ2-1, with D possibly called TRBD1 or TRBD2 (5 bases each). The CDR3 loop spans 14 amino acids. V was shortened by 4 bases and J by 4 bases, with 14 bases between the two germline ends. The germline CDR1 and CDR2 sequences are SQVTM and ANQGSEA. CDR3 sequence (DNA): TGCAGCGTTGTTTGGGACGCGAATTACAATGAGCAGTTCTTC. This encodes CSVVWDANYNEQFF.

This clonotype was counted a few times. This chain joins TRBV19 and TRBJ1-4, with 9 bases aligning to TRBD1. This CDR3 has 15 amino acids. The germline V gene has CDR1 LNHDA and CDR2 SQIVND (reference sequence). Trimming cost V 9 bases and J 3 bases; bases outside gene matches: 8. The CDR3: CASQDRGTANEKLFF. In DNA form, the CDR3 reads TGTGCCAGCCAGGACAGGGGAACTGCTAATGAAAAACTGTTTTTT.

This clonotype appeared many times. The gene calls are TRBV12-5 and TRBJ2-7, with a weak D call TRBD1 (5 bases). The germline V and J ends were trimmed by 0 bases and 6 bases, with 15 bases remaining between them. Germline assignment: CDR1 LGHNT and CDR2 FRNRAP. The CDR3 contains 15 residues. The CDR3 reads CASGLVPNRLGEQYF. DNA for the CDR3: TGTGCTAGTGGTTTGGTACCAAACAGGCTGGGCGAGCAGTACTTC.

This clonotype was counted ten times or more. This chain uses TRBV2 with TRBJ1-6, with unresolved D. The CDR3 runs 16 residues. CDR1 is SNHLY, CDR2 FYNNEI, per germline. V was shortened by 6 bases and J by 6 bases, with 18 bases between the two germline ends. This chain's CDR3 is CASSPPRLATNSPLHF. CDR3 sequence (DNA): TGTGCCAGCAGCCCCCCCCGGCTCGCCACTAATTCACCCCTCCACTTT.

In this sample, this clonotype turned up many times. The CDR3 sequence is CATSRAHSNLRNYEQYF. The CDR3 DNA reads as TGTGCCACCAGCAGAGCTCACTCCAATTTGAGGAACTACGAGCAGTACTTC. The genes are TRBV15 and TRBJ2-7, with D uncertain. The germline gives CDR1 LNHNV, CDR2 YYDKDF (reference sequence). The CDR3 is made up of 17 amino acids. Trimming removed 1 base from V and 3 bases from J, with 19 bases in between.

This clonotype has a count of ten or more. The chain links TRBV7-9 to TRBJ1-4, with a tentative D call TRBD1 (6 bases). This CDR3 has 16 amino acids. V shed 5 bases and J shed 8 bases, with 21 bases lying between them. Germline-derived CDR1 and CDR2 are SEHNR and FQNEAQ (reference sequence). The chain's CDR3 is CASSLTGQFVWEKLFF. DNA of the CDR3: TGTGCCAGCAGCCTTACCGGACAGTTCGTTTGGGAAAAACTGTTTTTT.

The table lists this clonotype with many counts. This sequence joins TRBV6-2 or TRBV6-3 and TRBJ2-3, with 7 bases that match TRBD1. The CDR3 contains 16 residues. Germline V gene lookup returns CDR1 MNHEY and CDR2 SVGEGT. Germline trimming cut 0 bases from V and 2 bases from J; bases unmatched to any gene: 5. The CDR3 here is CASSYSGQSHTDTQYF. In DNA, the CDR3 is TGTGCCAGCAGTTACTCGGGACAGTCTCACACAGATACGCAGTATTTT.

Ten or more counts support this clonotype. This rearrangement joins TRBV7-8 to TRBJ2-7; D is unclear. V dropped 1 base and J dropped 2 bases, with 9 bases sitting between them. Germline CDR1 is SGHVS and CDR2 is FQNEAQ. The CDR3 consists of 14 residues. CDR3 region: CASSLVSVAYEQYF. The CDR3 DNA follows: TGTGCCAGCAGCTTAGTATCGGTTGCCTACGAGCAGTACTTC.

At least ten counts were recorded for this clonotype. The chain is built from TRBV7-2 and TRBJ2-1; 7 positions match TRBD1. V lost 4 bases and J lost 0; bases outside the gene matches: 6. Per the germline V gene, CDR1 is SGHTA and CDR2 is FQGNSA. The CDR3 has 16 amino acids. Written as DNA, the CDR3 is TGTGCCAGCAGCTCGACAGGGACGAGCTCCTACAATGAGCAGTTCTTC. This encodes CASSSTGTSSYNEQFF. The full variable domain, with the rest looked up from reference TRBV7-2 and TRBJ2-1, is GAGVSQSPSNKVTEKGKDVELRCDPISGHTALYWYRQSLGQGLEFLIYFQGNSAPDKSGLPSDRFSAERTGGSVSTLTIQRTQQEDSAVYLCASSSTGTSSYNEQFFGPGTRLTVL.

This clonotype was detected ten times or more. The chain combines TRBV7-2 with TRBJ2-7; TRBD2 might be the D (5 bases). Trimming removed 8 bases at V and 2 bases at J, with 13 bases between. The CDR3 has 13 amino acids. Germline CDR1 reads SGHTA; CDR2 reads FQGNSA. CDR3 DNA: TGTGCCAGCCGATCACGGGGTACCTACGAGCAGTACTTC. Its protein is CASRSRGTYEQYF.

This clonotype came up many times. The gene calls are TRBV6-6 and TRBJ1-5, with D hard to call. Per germline, CDR1 MNHNY and CDR2 SVGAGI (reference sequence). The CDR3 is 16 amino acids. Deletions cut 6 bases from V and 0 bases from J, with 15 bases between. Here the CDR3 DNA reads TGTGCCAGCAGAACCCTCGGTCAGTATAGCAATCAGCCCCAGCATTTT. Protein sequence: CASRTLGQYSNQPQHF.

The table lists this clonotype with many counts. This rearrangement joins TRBV7-9 to TRBJ2-7, with D hard to call. Trimming took 1 base from V and 5 from J, leaving 3 bases between them. There are 11 residues in the CDR3. Germline lookup yields CDR1 SEHNR and CDR2 FQNEAQ (reference sequence). The CDR3 nucleotides are TGTGCCAGCAGCTTAGTCCACGAGCAGTACTTC. Residues: CASSLVHEQYF.

This clonotype appeared many times. V usage is TRBV7-2 and J usage is TRBJ2-1, with 8 bases matching TRBD1. V lost 5 bases to trimming and J lost 3 bases; unmatched junction nucleotides: 6. This CDR3 has 15 amino acids. Germline V gene lookup returns CDR1 SGHTA and CDR2 FQGNSA. CDR3 region: CASSPRTGFYNEQFF. The CDR3 DNA follows: TGTGCCAGCAGCCCCCGGACAGGGTTCTACAATGAGCAGTTCTTC.

This clonotype was found many times. DNA for the CDR3: TGCAGCGTTTTACTCCTGAACACTGAAGCTTTCTTT. Translation: CSVLLLNTEAFF. The genes are TRBV29-1 and TRBJ1-1; D remains ambiguous. V was pared by 5 bases and J by 0 bases, with 7 bases between. The germline V gene encodes CDR1 SQVTM and CDR2 ANQGSEA. The CDR3 contains 12 residues.

This clonotype was observed at least ten times. The genes are TRBV29-1 and TRBJ2-7, with 7 bases identical to TRBD1. The CDR3 consists of 14 residues. Germline V gene sequence: CDR1 SQVTM, CDR2 ANQGSEA. The junction had 8 bases not matched to a gene; V was cut back by 4 bases and J by 2 bases. The CDR3 DNA is TGCAGCGTTGGTCGGGACAGAAGGGCCTACGAGCAGTACTTC. As protein: CSVGRDRRAYEQYF.

Within the sample, this clonotype is medium-sized (0.01 to 0.1%). This sequence joins TRBV6-1 and TRBJ2-5, with 14 positions matching TRBD2. The V and J ends lost 4 bases and 2 bases, in that order; junction bases with no gene match: 0. The CDR3 spans 15 residues. The V gene's germline CDR1 is MNHNS and CDR2 SASEGT. DNA of the CDR3: TGTGCCAGCAGTGGACTAGCGGGAGGGCAAGAGACCCAGTACTTC. Translating gives CASSGLAGGQETQYF.

This clonotype was picked up many times. V usage is TRBV28 and J usage is TRBJ1-1; 8 positions match TRBD1. This CDR3 is 15 amino acids long. Germline V lookup: CDR1 MDHEN, CDR2 SYDVKM. Losses at the gene ends were 6 bases for V and 5 bases for J; bases not matched to a gene: 11. The CDR3 DNA sequence: TGTGCCAGCAGGGCCGACAGGGGTCGGGGGACTGAAGCTTTCTTT. This sequence encodes CASRADRGRGTEAFF.

In its sample, this clonotype was seen a few times. The V gene is TRBV11-2, the J gene TRBJ2-1, with 7 bases fitting TRBD1. CDR1 is SGHAT, CDR2 FQNNGV, per germline. The CDR3 length is 18 residues. J gave up 6 bases and V 5 bases, and 19 bases lay outside the gene matches. The CDR3 nucleotides read TGTGCCAGCAGCATTAAACCCGGGACAGACGCTTTCCCCAATGAGCAGTTCTTC. Its protein product is CASSIKPGTDAFPNEQFF.

This clonotype is labeled as medium-sized. This rearrangement joins TRBV18 to TRBJ2-3, with 8 nucleotides matching TRBD1. The CDR3 extends over 14 amino acids. CDR1 and CDR2 from the germline V gene are KGHSH and LQKENI. The trim removed 6 bases at V and 3 bases at J, leaving 5 bases unmatched. The CDR3: CASSEGQGTDTQYF. For the CDR3, the DNA is TGTGCCAGCTCCGAAGGACAGGGAACAGATACGCAGTATTTT. The full variable domain, rest sourced from reference TRBV18 and TRBJ2-3, is NAGVMQNPRHLVRRRGQEARLRCSPMKGHSHVYWYRQLPEEGLKFMVYLQKENIIDESGMPKERFSAEFPKEGPSILRIQQVVRGDSAAYFCASSEGQGTDTQYFGPGTRLTVL.

Within the sample, this clonotype is medium-sized (0.01 to 0.1%). The chain couples TRBV6-2 or TRBV6-3 to TRBJ2-3; no firm D call. V lost 2 bases and J lost 5, with 5 bases in between. The CDR3 has 12 residues. Germline values: CDR1 MNHEY, CDR2 SVGEGT. Here the CDR3 DNA reads TGTGCCAGCAGTTACGCAGGAGATACGCAGTATTTT. As protein: CASSYAGDTQYF.

This clonotype was counted many times. J is TRBJ2-3 and V is TRBV24-1; D uncertain. Germline CDR1 reads KGHDR; CDR2 reads SFDVKD. V dropped 2 bases and J dropped 5 bases, with 7 bases sitting between them. CDR3 length: 13 amino acids. The CDR3 spells CATSDSNVDTQYF. CDR3 nucleotide sequence: TGTGCCACCAGTGATTCAAACGTAGATACGCAGTATTTT.

This clonotype was seen many times. This chain uses TRBV7-2 with TRBJ2-3; D gene uncertain. The germline gives CDR1 SGHTA, CDR2 FQGNSA. CDR3 size: 16 residues. Trimming removed 3 bases at V and 0 bases at J, with 13 bases between. The CDR3 sequence: CASSLGVIPSTDTQYF. The CDR3 DNA reads as TGTGCCAGCAGCTTGGGCGTTATCCCTAGCACAGATACGCAGTATTTT.

At least ten counts were recorded for this clonotype. The chain combines TRBV10-3 with TRBJ2-1, with TRBD1 as a possible D gene (5 bases). V was pared by 0 bases and J by 4 bases, with 10 bases between. Per the germline V gene, CDR1 is ENHRY and CDR2 is SYGVKD. This CDR3 is 15 amino acids long. The CDR3 DNA reads TGTGCCATCAGTGAGTCAGGGGTGGCATACAATGAGCAGTTCTTC. Protein sequence: CAISESGVAYNEQFF.

This clonotype was observed at least ten times. The J gene is TRBJ2-2, the V gene TRBV5-1, with TRBD1 matching over 7 bases. The V gene's germline CDR1 is SGHRS and CDR2 YFSETQ. The J segment lost 6 bases and the V segment lost 4 bases, leaving 9 bases of the junction unmatched. The CDR3 runs to 15 residues. In nucleotides, the CDR3 is TGCGCCAGCAGCCCCGGGACAGTGGGGGCCGGGGAGCTGTTTTTT. Protein sequence: CASSPGTVGAGELFF.

This clonotype was detected many times. The gene calls are TRBV6-5 and TRBJ1-3; D is undetermined. V lost 7 bases, J lost 6 bases, and 7 bases lay in between. CDR1 MNHEY and CDR2 SVGAGI come from the germline V gene. CDR3 length: 11 residues. CDR3 protein: CASIGENTIYF. In DNA, the CDR3 is TGTGCCAGCATTGGGGAAAACACCATATATTTT.

This clonotype was seen many times. As DNA, the CDR3 is TGTGCCAGCAGCTTGGTCGGGGGGGGCACAGATACGCAGTATTTT. Its protein is CASSLVGGGTDTQYF. The rearrangement uses TRBV5-6 and TRBJ2-3; TRBD2 aligns across 8 bases. Germline V CDR1 and CDR2: SGHDT, YYEEEE. The V and J ends lost 0 bases and 1 base, in that order; junction bases with no gene match: 1. The CDR3 extends over 15 amino acids.

This clonotype was counted many times. The J gene is TRBJ1-2, the V gene TRBV28; D call uncertain. CDR1 is MDHEN and CDR2 is SYDVKM in the germline V gene. CDR3 size: 15 residues. Trimming took off 3 bases at V and 4 bases at J, with 15 bases between the two ends. Written as DNA, the CDR3 is TGTGCCAGCAGTTTGCAGGTGAAGTGGGTCTATGGCTACACCTTC. Translated, it gives CASSLQVKWVYGYTF.